A selection of T cell receptor beta chains follows, all from one sample in a study of tumor and adjacent non-tumor tissue in lung cancer. MiXCR, run by TCRdb on the multiplex PCR reads, gives a single entry per CDR3 protein. The sample includes roughly 150,000 distinct CDR3 sequences, approximately 64% of them seen just once. The sequencing input was lung tumor tissue. The receptor source for this set is a man aged 55 to 70 with small cell lung cancer. Each CDR3 is given with its conserved first and last residue. D genes are given only for firm matches. Part of the rows lack a size; the others show once, few, many or a class for expanded clones.

TGCAGTGCCCCCAAGGGCGGACGAAACACAGATACGCAGTATTTT | CSAPKGGRNTDTQYF | TRBV20-1 | many | NA | TRBJ2-3
TGCAGTGCTTCAAGAGGGAGCGGGAGCTACTACGAACAGTACTTC | CSASRGSGSYYEQYF | TRBV20-1 | NA | TRBD2 | TRBJ2-7
TGTGCCAGCAGCTCCGGAGGACCTAGCTCCTACAATGAGCAGTTCTTC | CASSSGGPSSYNEQFF | TRBV7-3 | NA | NA | TRBJ2-1
TGCAGTGCTAGATCCCCAATGTCCAGCACAGATACGCAGTATTTT | CSARSPMSSTDTQYF | TRBV20-1 | once | NA | TRBJ2-3
TGCAGCGCTTCCGGGACAGGGGTGGATGGCTACACCTTC | CSASGTGVDGYTF | TRBV29-1 | many | TRBD1 | TRBJ1-2
TGTGCCAGCAGCAAGAACCGGGACAGTGCTCTATACGGCTACACCTTC | CASSKNRDSALYGYTF | TRBV6-2/TRBV6-3 | few | TRBD1 | TRBJ1-2
TGTGCCAGCAGTGAATGGGCTAGCGGGAGCGGGAGCACAGATATGCAGTATTTT | CASSEWASGSGSTDMQYF | TRBV6-1 | NA | TRBD2 | TRBJ2-3
TGTGCCAGCACTTTAGTGGGGCTAGACGAGCAGTTCTTC | CASTLVGLDEQFF | TRBV12-3/TRBV12-4 | NA | NA | TRBJ2-1
TGCAGCGTTGAAGGGGGACAGGGTCCAGATACGCAGTATTTT | CSVEGGQGPDTQYF | TRBV29-1 | many | TRBD1 | TRBJ2-3
TGCAGAGTCGCGACCGAGGGACAGGGGGGTGACTACACCTTC | CRVATEGQGGDYTF | TRBV29-1 | NA | TRBD1 | TRBJ1-2
TGCAATGCTAGGACAGTCAGGGGGGAGCCCCAGCATTTT | CNARTVRGEPQHF | TRBV20-1 | NA | TRBD1 | TRBJ1-5
TGTGCCAGCAGCCCCCGGGGGGACCTCTCCTACAATGAGCAGTTCTTC | CASSPRGDLSYNEQFF | TRBV5-4 | few | TRBD2 | TRBJ2-1
TGTGACAGCAGCTTTCGACAGACGAATAATTCACCCTTCCACTTT | CDSSFRQTNNSPFHF | TRBV11-2 | NA | NA | TRBJ1-6
TGTGCCAGCAGCCAAGAGGCAAACATTCAGTACTTC | CASSQEANIQYF | TRBV14 | few | NA | TRBJ2-4
TGTGCCAGCAGTTACTTGCTAGCGGGAGGGGGTGAGCACTTCTTC | CASSYLLAGGGEHFF | TRBV6-6 | NA | TRBD2 | TRBJ2-1
TGTGCCAGCAGTCGGGGAGGAGGTGAAGCTTTCTTT | CASSRGGGEAFF | TRBV6-2/TRBV6-3 | NA | NA | TRBJ1-1
TGTGTCAACAGTTACTCGTCAGGGACTGGAAACACCATATATTTT | CVNSYSSGTGNTIYF | TRBV6-5 | NA | NA | TRBJ1-3
TGCAGTGTTAGAGATCCAGTTAACTATGGCTACACCTTC | CSVRDPVNYGYTF | TRBV20-1 | NA | NA | TRBJ1-2
TGCGCCGGCAAACCGGGACAGAACTATGGCTACACCTTC | CAGKPGQNYGYTF | TRBV10-2 | NA | TRBD1 | TRBJ1-2
TGCAGTGCTAGACTGACAAGGGAGGATTCACCCCTCCACTTT | CSARLTREDSPLHF | TRBV20-1 | NA | NA | TRBJ1-6
TGTGCCAGCAGCTTTGACAGAATCAATGAGCAGTTCTTC | CASSFDRINEQFF | TRBV5-6 | NA | NA | TRBJ2-1
TGCGCCAGCAGCCAAGCATTCAGGAGTCGAGAGACCCAGTGCTTC | CASSQAFRSRETQCF | TRBV4-1 | NA | NA | TRBJ2-5
TGTGCCAGCAGCCCTCCGACCGGGCGCAGGCGAACTGGAGCTTTCTTT | CASSPPTGRRRTGAFF | TRBV12-3/TRBV12-4 | NA | NA | TRBJ1-1
TGCGTCAGCGGCCTTTCGGCGATTAGCAATGAGCAGTTCTTC | CVSGLSAISNEQFF | TRBV4-1 | NA | NA | TRBJ2-1
TGTGCCAGCAGCTCAAGACAGTCCTATGGCTACACCTTC | CASSSRQSYGYTF | TRBV7-9 | NA | NA | TRBJ1-2
TGTGCCAGCAGCCAACAGACCGGGAACAATCAGCCCCAGCATTTT | CASSQQTGNNQPQHF | TRBV11-2 | many | NA | TRBJ1-5
TGTGCCAGCGGTAATGACGGGGTAAACACCGGGGAGCTGTTTTTT | CASGNDGVNTGELFF | TRBV28 | NA | NA | TRBJ2-2
TGTGCCAGCAGCTTCAAGACCACCGGGGAGCTGTTTTTT | CASSFKTTGELFF | TRBV7-3 | NA | NA | TRBJ2-2
TGTGCCAACAGTTCTAACTGGGGACATCTTAATTCACCACTCCACTTT | CANSSNWGHLNSPLHF | TRBV11-2 | once | NA | TRBJ1-6
TGTGCCAGCAGTCCTTTCCTTTTAACTAGCGGGAGGGACTACAATGAGCAGTTCTTC | CASSPFLLTSGRDYNEQFF | TRBV28 | NA | TRBD2 | TRBJ2-1
TGTGCCACCAGTGATGGGACTCGATTTGGAGCTTTCTTT | CATSDGTRFGAFF | TRBV24-1 | NA | NA | TRBJ1-1
TGCAGTGCTAGAACTAGTCTGGTATGCACAGTTACGCAGTATTTT | CSARTSLVCTVTQYF | TRBV20-1 | NA | NA | TRBJ2-3
TGTGCCAGCAACCCGGGGATGATGAACACTGAAGCTTTCTTT | CASNPGMMNTEAFF | TRBV11-2 | NA | NA | TRBJ1-1
TGTGCCAGCAGATTGGTACAGAGGTCTGGAAACACCATACATTTT | CASRLVQRSGNTIHF | TRBV11-2 | NA | NA | TRBJ1-3
TGTAGTGCTGTACAGGTTAGCACCGGGGAGCTGTTTTTT | CSAVQVSTGELFF | TRBV20-1 | NA | NA | TRBJ2-2
TGTGCCAGCTGCTCCGGGACAGGGCGTAGCGGGAATCATGAGCAGTTCTTC | CASCSGTGRSGNHEQFF | TRBV5-1 | NA | NA | TRBJ2-1
TGCAGTGCTAGTTTTTCGGGGGAGGGGAACACCTTC | CSASFSGEGNTF | TRBV20-1 | NA | NA | TRBJ1-2
TGTGCCAGCAGCTTTGGAAGTTTCGGATCAACCGATACGCAGTATTTT | CASSFGSFGSTDTQYF | TRBV7-8 | NA | NA | TRBJ2-3
TGCAGTGCTAGACTAGCCTCGAACACCGGGGAGCTGTTTTTT | CSARLASNTGELFF | TRBV20-1 | NA | NA | TRBJ2-2
TGTACTAGCAGCACGACGGGGCTTTACACAGATACGCAGTATTTT | CTSSTTGLYTDTQYF | TRBV4-2 | once | NA | TRBJ2-3
TGTGCCAGCAGCGGGAACTATGGCTACACCTTC | CASSGNYGYTF | TRBV5-4 | NA | NA | TRBJ1-2
TGTGCCAGCAGTTACGGCGCCTTTACCTACACAGATACGCAGTATTTT | CASSYGAFTYTDTQYF | TRBV6-6 | NA | NA | TRBJ2-3
TGTGCCAACAGTCGCCTCGGGGGGAACGTGAACACTGAAGCTTTCTTT | CANSRLGGNVNTEAFF | TRBV6-5 | NA | NA | TRBJ1-1
TGCAGTGCTAGAGGGCAGGGTGGAGGTGGATCGAACTATGGCTACACCTTC | CSARGQGGGGSNYGYTF | TRBV20-1 | many | NA | TRBJ1-2
TGCGCCGGCAGCTGGAGGGGTATGGGCGGGGAGCTGTTTTTT | CAGSWRGMGGELFF | TRBV11-2 | NA | NA | TRBJ2-2
TGCGCCAGCAGAAAGGACAGTACCTACGAGCAGTACTTC | CASRKDSTYEQYF | TRBV5-1 | few | NA | TRBJ2-7
TGCAGTGCTAGAGACGAGGGCGGTGAAAAACTGTTTTTT | CSARDEGGEKLFF | TRBV20-1 | few | NA | TRBJ1-4
TGTGCCAGCAGCTTGGATTCGGGAAACGCCGAGCAGTACTTC | CASSLDSGNAEQYF | TRBV5-5 | NA | NA | TRBJ2-7